This entry describes one T cell receptor beta chain. Antigen specificity is unknown. The sample originates from a study of blood T cells in healthy people across ages. Study-wide results and caveats: Unknown CMV status may confound age-related changes in expanded clones.

A sample-barcoded 5' primer and a J-beta primer mix were used in a second PCR of about 7 to 12 cycles. One entry per CDR3 protein, called by TCRdb with MiXCR from the 5' RACE reads. This sample has 750,000 to 1,000,000 distinct CDR3 sequences; almost 30% occur once, and the top ten carry about a tenth. The same sample was also studied in work on T cells of mothers and their children. This second report adds: At about 1.5 ug per 15 ul, all of the extracted RNA went into cDNA synthesis.

The receptor was derived from a woman aged 40 to 50 in good health. The sample taken for sequencing was blood.

The CDR3 DNA sequence: TGTGCCAGCAGCCCCGGACCCGCGGGCGAGCAGTTCTTC. Encoded protein: CASSPGPAGEQFF. The gene calls are TRBV7-2 and TRBJ2-1; D is possibly TRBD2 (5 bases). Germline values: CDR1 SGHTA, CDR2 FQGNSA. Trimming left V 5 bases short and J 10 bases short, with 15 bases between. The CDR3 is 13 amino acids.